This TCR beta chain was sequenced in a study of control samples from healthy donors and cancer patients. TCRdb's copy holds only in-frame clones and misses some; the assay was immunoSEQ multiplex PCR. The sample holds roughly 370,000 clones, 75% to 95% seen once. In its sample, this clone was seen once. Sequencing input: PBMCs. The receptor was isolated from a man aged 40-50 years with head and neck cancer.

This CDR3 reads CASSRFTQRERGYEQYF. CDR3 nucleotide sequence: TGTGCCAGCAGCCGATTTACTCAGCGGGAGAGGGGCTACGAGCAGTACTTC. The chain combines TRBV11-2 with TRBJ2-7; 8 bases line up with TRBD2. This CDR3 spans 17 amino acids. The germline V gene has CDR1 SGHAT and CDR2 FQNNGV. Unmatched junction bases numbered 15, after V lost 5 bases and J lost 3 bases.